This TCR beta chain was sequenced during a study of blood T cells in healthy people across ages (dated by TCRdb to about 2015). The study in broad terms: In model experiments, template switching captured roughly one uniquely barcoded TCR beta cDNA molecule for every two T cells. Age-related changes in TCR beta repertoire diversity were measured in the study by deep sequencing normalized with unique cDNA molecular identifiers. Donors of different ages were randomly distributed across sequencing lanes to avoid experimental bias. The study analyzed two additional independent replicas of 1 million unique cDNA reads from the same blood draw for two donors, one aged 18 to 29 and one aged 80 or older. Donors were grouped into four age groups: young (average 16 years), middle-aged (under 40), aged (roughly 67) and long-lived (just over 80).

Findings and caveats that apply to the study as a whole: Total diversity estimates from one million sequenced T cells were considered lower bounds and underestimates. Because profiling used bulk unsorted PBMCs, naive and antigen-experienced compartments could not be compared conclusively. Compared with the aged group, more naive CD4+ T cells, fewer expanded clones and increased TCR diversity were shown by the long-lived group, suggesting age selection. A strong correlation was found between observed TCR beta diversity and the percentage of naive T cells measured by flow cytometry. Observed TCR beta diversity per million T cells fell roughly linearly with age, and a significant reduction was already apparent by age roughly 40. Donor CMV infection status was unknown, potentially confounding age-related changes in expanded clonotypes.

As for this clonotype: This receptor's antigen is unknown. Within one base of it there is no much larger clone, and no base qualities were kept.

CDR1 and CDR2, looked up from the germline V gene, are MNHNS and SASEGT. Taken from cysteine to phenylalanine, the CDR3 has 17 residues. The read is trimmed to its CDR3 DNA, 51 bases read in frame from base 1. The 40 or so donors, aged about 6 to 100 years, were systemically healthy Caucasian individuals from Russia. Each donor gave approximately 9.3 milliliters of peripheral blood, collected into EDTA-treated Vacutainer tubes. Ficoll-Paque density-gradient centrifugation was used to isolate PBMCs, with at least 7 million per sample. Trizol reagent was used to extract total RNA from PBMCs, with at least 6 micrograms per sample. The percentages of naive CD45RAhigh/CD27high T cells were determined by flow cytometry on a PBMC aliquot from every donor. Receptor amplification or capture employed 5' RACE. Instrument on record: Illumina HiSeq 2500. A second PCR of roughly 7 to 11 cycles was performed with a sample-barcoded 5' primer and a J-beta primer mix. A template-switch 5' adaptor carrying 12 random nucleotides introduced a unique molecular identifier onto each TCR beta cDNA molecule. Each sample yielded at least 2.5 million CDR3-containing paired-end reads. First-strand cDNA was synthesized from all RNA with the Mint cDNA synthesis kit, primed by a TRBC-specific oligonucleotide. Following uracil-DNA glycosylase treatment, all cDNA underwent a first 18-cycle PCR with the universal primers M1SS and BC2_uni_R. Concerning the study's data processing: Each sample was normalized by randomly selecting 1 million high-quality reads, each carrying a distinct molecular identifier. Instead of being binned into consensus sequences, reads with shared molecular identifiers were discarded. MiTCR, run with a Q25 quality threshold and the strictest error-elimination algorithm, handled CDR3 identification, clonotype clustering and error correction. A nonparametric unseen species model using Euler transformation provided a lower-bound estimate of total TCR beta diversity. In-frame beta chains were kept once TCRdb had trimmed the public reads at Q25 with fastp and called clones with MiXCR. Each CDR3 protein gets just one entry, which takes the most common genes and DNA from the rows behind it. The V and J calls come from TCRdb's annotation, not from the publication. This sample holds under 750,000 distinct CDR3 sequences; 45% to 55% were observed only once. Around 25% of the sample lies in the top ten.

Specimen: blood. The sequence was obtained from an elderly man in good health. Rearrangement joined TRBV6-1 to TRBJ2-7, with TRBD2 matching 12 junction bases. The J call may be in error: the DNA end matches TRBJ2-5 better. In nucleotide form, the sequence is TGTGCCAGCAGTCCAGTTCCGACTAGCGGGGGCTTTGGGACCCAGTACTTC. It translates as CASSPVPTSGGFGTQYF.